Below, 14 T cell receptor beta chains from the same sample are listed, as sequenced in a study of T-cell reconstitution after alpha-beta-depleted transplantation in children. Construction of the TCRbeta library involved unique molecular identifiers. MiXCR, applied by TCRdb to the PCR reads, yields one record per CDR3 protein. The sample holds about 260,000 distinct CDR3 sequences, 7.5% to 9.5% seen once. The sample here was PBMCs, mostly from graft donor cells, taken 180 days after TCRalphabeta/CD19-depleted stem cell transplant. Receptors were obtained from a male patient aged 10 to 17 who had a stem cell transplant for acute lymphoblastic leukemia, so the T cells may come from the graft donor.

This chain uses TRBV7-3 with TRBJ2-3; D is uncertain. This CDR3 contains 11 residues. From germline, CDR1 is SGHTA and CDR2 FQGTGA. Trimming removed 7 bases from V and 4 bases from J, with 6 bases in between. Written as DNA, the CDR3 is TGTGCCAGCAACGGTCCAGATACGCAGTATTTT. Its protein is CASNGPDTQYF. Based on the CDR3 plus reference TRBV7-3 and TRBJ2-3, the full variable domain is GAGVSQTPSNKVTEKGKYVELRCDPISGHTALYWYRQSLGQGPEFLIYFQGTGAADDSGLPNDRFFAVRPEGSVSTLKIQRTERGDSAVYLCASNGPDTQYFGPGTRLTVL.

This clonotype came up many times. V is TRBV5-1 and J is TRBJ2-1, with 7 bases fitting TRBD2. CDR3 length: 14 residues. The germline CDR1 and CDR2 sequences are SGHRS and YFSETQ. V lost 0 bases to trimming and J lost 9 bases; unmatched junction nucleotides: 6. DNA for the CDR3: TGCGCCAGCAGCTTGGGCGGGAGTATCAGTGAGCAGTTCTTC. Translated: CASSLGGSISEQFF.

The sample holds many counts of this clonotype. V gene TRBV7-6 combines with J gene TRBJ1-1; weak D call: TRBD1 (6 bases). The V and J ends lost 5 bases and 0 bases respectively, with 16 bases between them. This CDR3 has 16 amino acids. In germline, CDR1 is SGHVS, CDR2 FNYEAQ. CDR3: CASSLTGLSMNTEAFF. The CDR3 DNA follows: TGTGCCAGCAGCCTTACAGGGTTGAGTATGAACACTGAAGCTTTCTTT.

In its sample, this clonotype was seen many times. The chain is built from TRBV5-1 and TRBJ2-7; weak D call: TRBD2 (5 bases). This CDR3 comprises 14 residues. CDR1 and CDR2 from the germline V gene are SGHRS and YFSETQ. With 1 base removed from V and 6 bases from J, the gap between germline ends came to 14 bases. The CDR3 region is CASSLTILVSEQYF. In nucleotides, the CDR3 is TGCGCCAGCAGCTTGACCATACTAGTTAGCGAGCAGTACTTC.

This clonotype was recorded at least ten times. The V call is TRBV3-1, the J call TRBJ2-1, with 10 bases lining up with TRBD2. The germline gives CDR1 LGHDT, CDR2 YNNKEL (reference sequence). Trimming at V came to 4 bases and at J to 0 bases, leaving 15 bases not matched to a gene. The CDR3 loop spans 20 amino acids. CDR3 DNA sequence: TGTGCCAGCAGCCGTCGGGGTGCTAGCGGGGGCCCTAGCTCCTACAATGAGCAGTTCTTC. This codes for CASSRRGASGGPSSYNEQFF.

There are a few counts of this clonotype. The chain is built from TRBV20-1 and TRBJ2-3; D is perhaps TRBD1 (6 bases). This CDR3 region has 13 residues. V gave up 3 bases and J gave up 5 bases, with 12 bases separating them. Germline values: CDR1 DFQATT, CDR2 SNEGSKA (reference sequence). CDR3 in DNA: TGCAGTGCTAGGGGAGACAGGCAAGATACGCAGTATTTT. Protein product: CSARGDRQDTQYF.

Ten or more counts support this clonotype. The chain has TRBV20-1 and TRBJ2-4, with 8 bases lining up with TRBD2. V lost 6 bases, J lost 4 bases, and 11 bases stayed unmatched. The CDR3 runs 15 residues. Germline V lookup: CDR1 DFQATT, CDR2 SNEGSKA (reference sequence). CDR3 DNA sequence: TGCAGTGCCCTCCCGCTGACTAGCGAGAAAAACATTCAGTACTTC. Its translation: CSALPLTSEKNIQYF.

This clonotype occurred many times. V gene TRBV18 combines with J gene TRBJ2-7, with 8 bases that match TRBD1. V shed 3 bases and J 0 bases; nucleotides not matched to a gene: 10. This CDR3 spans 17 amino acids. The germline V gene encodes CDR1 KGHSH and CDR2 LQKENI. The CDR3 loop is CASSPRDRPPSSYEQYF. DNA for the CDR3: TGTGCCAGCTCACCTCGGGACAGGCCTCCAAGCTCCTACGAGCAGTACTTC.

This clonotype was seen ten or more times. The chain has TRBV5-5 and TRBJ1-6; 10 bases map to TRBD1. Per the germline V gene, CDR1 is SGHKS and CDR2 is YYEKEE (reference sequence). The CDR3 loop spans 13 amino acids. CDR3 nucleotide sequence: TGTGCGACGGAGGGGACAGGGGCTTCACCCCTCCACTTT. Protein product: CATEGTGASPLHF.

This clonotype was counted ten times or more. The chain links TRBV5-1 to TRBJ2-2; 7 bases map to TRBD1. The CDR3 covers 15 residues. V shed 0 bases and J 5 bases; nucleotides not matched to a gene: 4. Germline CDR1 reads SGHRS; CDR2 reads YFSETQ. CDR3 region: CASSLALQGTGELFF. CDR3 bases: TGCGCCAGCAGCTTGGCCTTACAGGGGACCGGGGAGCTGTTTTTT.

This clonotype occurred many times. The chain combines TRBV29-1 with TRBJ1-5, with TRBD1 matching 8 bases. The germline CDR1 and CDR2 sequences are SQVTM and ANQGSEA. Unmatched junction bases numbered 8, after V lost 6 bases and J lost 7 bases. The CDR3 runs 13 residues. CDR3 nucleotides: TGCAGCGTGACTGGACAGGGAAGCCAGCCCCAGCATTTT. Translating gives CSVTGQGSQPQHF.

Remarks on this clonotype: The junction differs from germline at one of its ends, possibly a read error. This chain uses TRBV7-7 with TRBJ2-5; TRBD2 matches at 7 bases. The CDR3 extends over 18 amino acids. Germline CDR1 is SSHAT and CDR2 is FNYEAQ (reference sequence). Written as DNA, the CDR3 is TGTGCTAGCAGCTTACTCCCAGCGGGACCCATCTCCCAAGAGACCCAGTACTTC. Protein product: CASSLLPAGPISQETQYF.

This clonotype was counted at least ten times. The chain has TRBV5-5 and TRBJ2-1; D might be TRBD2 (7 bases). There are 17 residues in the CDR3. Germline-derived CDR1 and CDR2 are SGHKS and YYEKEE (reference sequence). Trimming removed 0 bases from V and 2 bases from J, with 15 bases in between. CDR3 DNA: TGTGCCAGCAGCTTGGTCGCGGGGGCGGGGCCCTACAATGAGCAGTTCTTC. It yields the protein CASSLVAGAGPYNEQFF.

This clonotype was observed many times. This rearrangement joins TRBV24-1 to TRBJ2-2; D unresolved. V was shortened by 5 bases and J by 7 bases, with 4 bases between the two germline ends. The CDR3 is made up of 11 amino acids. CDR1 is KGHDR and CDR2 is SFDVKD in the germline V gene. CDR3 sequence reads: CATSGVGELFF. The DNA of the CDR3 is TGTGCCACCAGTGGAGTCGGGGAGCTGTTTTTT.